These 27 T cell receptor beta chains originate from one sample sequenced in a study of T cell responses to AZD1222 COVID-19 vaccine (dated by TCRdb to the early 2020s). Library creation used the immunoSEQ multiplex PCR assay. TCRdb carries this immuneACCESS record with in-frame sequences only. Its versions omit some clonotypes, under half of them owing to an unresolved V gene in the studies checked, with the rest unexplained. For this sample the table gives about 30,000 clones, of which about 89% were detected only once. The ten largest clones take up approximately 7% of the sample. The sample's time point label is to be understood as: baseline before first vaccination. This specimen consisted of peripheral blood, obtained on day 0 of AZD1222 vaccination. The receptors shown here come from an adult in good health.

The table lists this clone with a count of one. This rearrangement joins TRBV6-5 to TRBJ2-7; D remains unclear. In germline, CDR1 is MNHEY, CDR2 SVGAGI. The CDR3 sequence is 13 residues long. Trimming shortened V by 7 bases and J by 3 bases, and 13 bases separated the two germline ends. The CDR3 DNA reads TGTGCCAGCATGGGCCGAGGTTTCTACGAGCAGTACTTC. Protein sequence: CASMGRGFYEQYF.

The rearrangement links TRBV27 to TRBJ1-1; 9 bases line up with TRBD1. Losses at the gene ends were 6 bases for V and 1 base for J; bases not matched to a gene: 3. Germline V gene data show CDR1 as MNHEY and CDR2 as SMNVEV (reference sequence). The CDR3 extends over 14 amino acids. The CDR3 sequence: CASSWTGENTEAFF. The CDR3 bases are TGTGCCAGCAGCTGGACAGGGGAGAACACTGAAGCTTTCTTT.

The chain joins TRBV24-1 to TRBJ2-3, with 10 bases lining up with TRBD2. Per the germline V gene, CDR1 is KGHDR and CDR2 is SFDVKD. The CDR3 spans 15 residues. Trimming removed 3 bases from V and 6 bases from J; junction bases left unmatched: 5. Here the CDR3 DNA reads TGTGCCACCAGTGATAGCGGGGGGGCAGGTGATACGCAGTATTTT. Protein sequence: CATSDSGGAGDTQYF.

V usage is TRBV7-2 and J usage is TRBJ2-5; the D gene is possibly TRBD2 (6 bases). V lost 1 base and J lost 1, with 13 bases in between. CDR3 length: 16 amino acids. The germline V gene encodes CDR1 SGHTA and CDR2 FQGNSA. The CDR3 protein is CASSLVRRGSQETQYF. CDR3 coding DNA: TGTGCCAGCAGCTTAGTAAGGCGGGGCTCCCAAGAGACCCAGTACTTC.

The genes are TRBV5-1 and TRBJ1-2, with no clear D. V dropped 6 bases and J dropped 4 bases, with 7 bases sitting between them. Germline V lookup: CDR1 SGHRS, CDR2 YFSETQ. There are 11 residues in the CDR3. CDR3 nucleotide sequence: TGCGCCAGCAATGACGGCTATGGCTACACCTTC. This gives the protein CASNDGYGYTF.

CDR3 loop: CASSEGREGYTF. The DNA of the CDR3 is TGTGCCAGCAGTGAGGGCAGGGAGGGCTACACCTTC. V gene TRBV6-1 combines with J gene TRBJ1-2; possible D gene TRBD1, 5 bases. Trimming left V 3 bases short and J 8 bases short, with 10 bases between. Germline CDR1 is MNHNS and CDR2 is SASEGT. The CDR3 is 12 residues long.

The rearrangement joins TRBV7-9 to TRBJ2-1, with TRBD2 matching over 13 bases. CDR1 is SEHNR, CDR2 FQNEAQ, per germline (reference sequence). J was trimmed by 4 bases and V by 5 bases; bases with no gene match: 5. The CDR3 length is 16 residues. The CDR3 loop is CASSGWTSGGYNEQFF. The CDR3, as DNA: TGTGCCAGCAGCGGCTGGACTAGCGGGGGTTACAATGAGCAGTTCTTC.

In its sample, this clone was seen a few times. The chain couples TRBV7-9 to TRBJ1-3; D gene unclear. V was pared by 2 bases and J by 0 bases, with 5 bases between. This CDR3 region has 14 residues. The germline V gene encodes CDR1 SEHNR and CDR2 FQNEAQ (reference sequence). Here the CDR3 DNA reads TGTGCCAGCAGCTTACTGAGCTCTGGAAACACCATATATTTT. Its translation is CASSLLSSGNTIYF. Variable domain in full (rest from reference TRBV7-9 and TRBJ1-3): DTGVSQNPRHKITKRGQNVTFRCDPISEHNRLYWYRQTLGQGPEFLTYFQNEAQLEKSRLLSDRFSAERPKGSFSTLEIQRTEQGDSAMYLCASSLLSSGNTIYFGEGSWLTVV.

The J gene is TRBJ1-5, the V gene TRBV6-1; D is possibly TRBD1 (5 bases). The length of the CDR3 is 16 residues. Trimming left V 1 base short and J 5 bases short, with 15 bases between. Looked up from germline, CDR1 is MNHNS and CDR2 is SASEGT. CDR3 sequence: CASSEVLGQGHQPQHF. As DNA, the CDR3 is TGTGCCAGCAGTGAAGTACTTGGGCAGGGACATCAGCCCCAGCATTTT.

The chain employs TRBV12-5 and TRBJ2-2, with D possibly matching TRBD2 (6 bases). The germline gives CDR1 LGHNT, CDR2 FRNRAP. This CDR3 has 14 residues. The ends were cut back, 5 bases at V and 4 bases at J, with 11 bases in the middle. CDR3 sequence: CASGTREATGELFF. CDR3 sequence (DNA): TGTGCTAGTGGTACCAGGGAGGCCACCGGGGAGCTGTTTTTT. Combining the CDR3 with reference TRBV12-5 and TRBJ2-2 gives the whole variable domain DARVTQTPRHKVTEMGQEVTMRCQPILGHNTVFWYRQTMMQGLELLAYFRNRAPLDDSGMPKDRFSAEMPDATLATLKIQPSEPRDSAVYFCASGTREATGELFFGEGSRLTVL.

This chain uses TRBV6-5 with TRBJ2-3; TRBD2 aligns across 12 bases. The junction had 8 bases not matched to a gene; V was cut back by 6 bases and J by 7 bases. The germline V gene encodes CDR1 MNHEY and CDR2 SVGAGI. The CDR3 covers 15 residues. The CDR3 sequence: CASRPGLAGSNTQYF. The CDR3 nucleotides read TGTGCCAGCAGACCAGGACTAGCGGGAAGTAATACGCAGTATTTT.

J is TRBJ1-1 and V is TRBV5-1; D ambiguous. Germline V gene sequence: CDR1 SGHRS, CDR2 YFSETQ. V dropped 1 base and J dropped 1 base, with 8 bases sitting between them. This CDR3 spans 14 amino acids. CDR3 nucleotide sequence: TGCGCCAGCAGCTTGAATTCGGGGAACACTGAAGCTTTCTTT. The encoded protein is CASSLNSGNTEAFF.

This chain uses TRBV28 with TRBJ1-2; D ambiguous. Per the germline V gene, CDR1 is MDHEN and CDR2 is SYDVKM. The CDR3 loop spans 12 amino acids. The V end lost 4 bases, the J end lost 6 bases, and 9 bases lay between the germline ends. CDR3: CASSSGPHGYTF. CDR3 bases: TGTGCCAGCAGTTCAGGCCCGCATGGCTACACCTTC.

V gene TRBV7-9 combines with J gene TRBJ1-4; D is unresolved. With 3 bases removed from V and 3 bases from J, the gap between germline ends came to 14 bases. Germline CDR1 is SEHNR and CDR2 is FQNEAQ (reference sequence). This CDR3 has 16 residues. The CDR3: CASSFAHLVANEKLFF. For the CDR3, the DNA is TGTGCCAGCAGCTTCGCACATCTAGTTGCTAATGAAAAACTGTTTTTT. Variable domain in full (rest from reference TRBV7-9 and TRBJ1-4): DTGVSQNPRHKITKRGQNVTFRCDPISEHNRLYWYRQTLGQGPEFLTYFQNEAQLEKSRLLSDRFSAERPKGSFSTLEIQRTEQGDSAMYLCASSFAHLVANEKLFFGSGTQLSVL.

The chain recombines TRBV5-1 with TRBJ2-3; TRBD2 aligns across 15 bases. The V gene's germline CDR1 is SGHRS and CDR2 YFSETQ. With V trimmed by 4 bases and J by 6 bases, 6 bases remained unmatched. The CDR3 is 16 residues long. For the CDR3, the DNA is TGCGCCAGCAGCGCCGGACTAGCGGGAGGGGGGGATACGCAGTATTTT. This gives the protein CASSAGLAGGGDTQYF.

This clone showed up just once. V and J are TRBV9 and TRBJ2-1; no definite D call. V was trimmed by 4 bases and J by 8 bases, leaving 10 bases between them. CDR3 length equals 12 residues. From germline, CDR1 is SGDLS and CDR2 YYNGEE. The CDR3 DNA reads as TGTGCCAGCAGCCCCTCTTTCTATGAGCAGTTCTTC. This encodes CASSPSFYEQFF.

The chain combines TRBV7-9 with TRBJ1-4, with a weak D call TRBD1 (5 bases). Trimming removed 5 bases from V and 5 bases from J, with 18 bases in between. The CDR3 totals 16 residues. Looked up from germline, CDR1 is SEHNR and CDR2 is FQNEAQ (reference sequence). In nucleotides, the CDR3 is TGTGCCAGCAGCCAGTCCCGTACAGGAAAGAATGAAAAACTGTTTTTT. Its protein is CASSQSRTGKNEKLFF.

V usage is TRBV5-4 and J usage is TRBJ2-1; D gene unclear. Trimming removed 2 bases from V and 4 bases from J, with 13 bases in between. The CDR3 sequence is 15 residues long. Germline V gene lookup returns CDR1 SGHNT and CDR2 YYREEE (reference sequence). The CDR3 sequence is CASSFSSGLYNEQFF. The CDR3 nucleotides read TGTGCCAGCAGCTTTTCCTCAGGCCTTTACAATGAGCAGTTCTTC.

This rearrangement joins TRBV28 to TRBJ2-7, with TRBD1 identical over 7 bases. CDR1 and CDR2 from the germline V gene are MDHEN and SYDVKM. Trimming at V came to 3 bases and at J to 7 bases, leaving 6 bases not matched to a gene. CDR3 size: 13 residues. CDR3 nucleotide sequence: TGTGCCAGCAGTTTTCGGGGACAGAGGGAGCAGTACTTC. This translates into CASSFRGQREQYF.

J is TRBJ1-5 and V is TRBV3-1 (or the pseudogene TRBV3-2); a weak D match, TRBD1 (6 bases). The germline V gene encodes CDR1 LGHDT and CDR2 YNNKEL (reference sequence). Trimming pared 2 bases from V and 5 bases from J, leaving 13 bases between. The CDR3 covers 15 residues. This CDR3 is CASSQLQGPDQPQHF. The DNA for the CDR3 is TGTGCCAGCAGCCAACTACAGGGCCCAGATCAGCCCCAGCATTTT.

The chain joins TRBV4-1 to TRBJ2-7, with 9 bases that match TRBD1. With 3 bases clipped from V and 2 bases from J, the junction kept 5 bases outside the gene matches. Per germline, CDR1 MGHRA and CDR2 YSYEKL. This CDR3 is built from 15 residues. The CDR3 loop is CASSHAGQGTYEQYF. In nucleotides, the CDR3 is TGCGCCAGCAGCCATGCGGGACAGGGAACCTACGAGCAGTACTTC.

This chain links TRBV18 with TRBJ2-7; tentative D call: TRBD2 (5 bases). V lost 1 base and J 3 bases, leaving 7 bases between the germline ends. The germline V gene encodes CDR1 KGHSH and CDR2 LQKENI. There are 13 residues in the CDR3. The CDR3 here is CASSPLANYEQYF. The CDR3, as DNA: TGTGCCAGCTCACCACTAGCGAACTACGAGCAGTACTTC.

The chain employs TRBV24-1 and TRBJ2-1, with 12 bases fitting TRBD2. CDR3 length: 16 residues. Germline loops: CDR1 KGHDR, CDR2 SFDVKD. J was trimmed by 8 bases and V by 4 bases; bases with no gene match: 8. CDR3 sequence: CATSDPSSGGAHEQFF. The CDR3 DNA reads as TGTGCCACCAGTGACCCATCTAGCGGGGGGGCTCATGAGCAGTTCTTC.

V usage is TRBV29-1 and J usage is TRBJ1-1; D gene uncertain. In germline, CDR1 is SQVTM, CDR2 ANQGSEA. CDR3 length: 11 residues. Trimming shortened V by 4 bases and J by 2 bases, and 5 bases separated the two germline ends. The CDR3 DNA reads as TGCAGCGTTGGGATCAACACTGAAGCTTTCTTT. It encodes CSVGINTEAFF.

The chain employs TRBV7-9 and TRBJ2-7, with 7 nucleotides matching TRBD2. V dropped 5 bases and J dropped 6; count of bases not matched to a gene: 7. Germline-derived CDR1 and CDR2 are SEHNR and FQNEAQ (reference sequence). This CDR3 spans 13 amino acids. DNA for the CDR3: TGTGCCAGCAGCCCCAGGACTAGAGTCGAGCAGTACTTC. Translation gives CASSPRTRVEQYF.

The J gene is TRBJ1-1, the V gene TRBV5-4; 7 nucleotides align to TRBD1. The V gene's germline CDR1 is SGHNT and CDR2 YYREEE (reference sequence). J lost 5 bases, V lost 2 bases, and 6 bases had no gene match. CDR3 length: 14 amino acids. Written as DNA, the CDR3 is TGTGCCAGCAGCTTAAACAGGGGCCGAACTGAAGCTTTCTTT. Protein sequence: CASSLNRGRTEAFF.

V usage is TRBV7-9 and J usage is TRBJ1-2, with TRBD1 matching over 7 bases. Per the germline V gene, CDR1 is SEHNR and CDR2 is FQNEAQ (reference sequence). V gave up 5 bases and J gave up 8 bases; unmatched junction bases: 11. CDR3 length: 14 amino acids. CDR3 nucleotides: TGTGCCAGCAGCGTAGAGGGGGCCCGCTGGGGCTACACCTTC. Protein product: CASSVEGARWGYTF.